Following are 18 T cell receptor beta chains from one sample sequenced in a study of shared T cell receptors in the human thymus. The repertoire was sequenced with immunoSEQ multiplex PCR; TCRdb's copy has only in-frame clones and lacks some. Of some 700,000 clones in the sample, 75% to 90% were seen once. In addition, the sample was reused for a study of human thymus T cells.

Sequencing was carried out using thymocytes. These receptors were taken from a girl in the first two years of life with a congenital heart defect.

J is TRBJ2-5 and V is TRBV5-1, with a possible D match to TRBD2 (6 bases). V was cut by 0 bases and J by 4 bases, with 25 bases left in between. CDR3 length: 19 residues. CDR1 and CDR2 from the germline V gene are SGHRS and YFSETQ. In nucleotides, the CDR3 is TGCGCCAGCAGCTTGGGGGGAGTGGCCCGGACTCCCGGGGGAGAGACCCAGTACTTC. Its protein product is CASSLGGVARTPGGETQYF.

The chain links TRBV19 to TRBJ1-2; 7 bases align to TRBD1. The CDR3 totals 14 residues. The J segment lost 5 bases and the V segment lost 4 bases, leaving 7 bases of the junction unmatched. The germline CDR1 and CDR2 sequences are LNHDA and SQIVND (reference sequence). Written as DNA, the CDR3 is TGTGCCAGTAGTAAATGGGACAGCATATATGGCTACACCTTC. Translating gives CASSKWDSIYGYTF. Looking up the rest from reference TRBV19 and TRBJ1-2 gives the full variable domain: DGGITQSPKYLFRKEGQNVTLSCEQNLNHDAMYWYRQDPGQGLRLIYYSQIVNDFQKGDIAEGYSVSREKKESFPLTVTSAQKNPTAFYLCASSKWDSIYGYTFGSGTRLTVV.

About this clone itself: One end of the junction does not line up with germline, which may come from a read error. V is TRBV7-8 and J is TRBJ2-7; 8 positions agree with TRBD1. This CDR3 region has 15 residues. CDR1 and CDR2 (germline): SGHVS, FQNEAQ. CDR3 DNA: TGTGCTCAGCAGGGGGCGATGCCAGTGGGACTTGTTTGTTGCTTC. The encoded protein is CAQQGAMPVGLVCCF. Variable domain in full (rest from reference TRBV7-8 and TRBJ2-7): GAGVSQSPRYKVAKRGQDVALRCDPISGHVSLFWYQQALGQGPEFLTYFQNEAQLDKSGLPSDRFFAERPEGSVSTLKIQRTQQEDSAVYLCAQQGAMPVGLVCCFGPGTRLTVT.

The chain links TRBV6-1 to TRBJ2-3; no definite D call. Germline V gene data show CDR1 as MNHNS and CDR2 as SASEGT. With 10 bases removed from V and 2 bases from J, the gap between germline ends came to 19 bases. The CDR3 totals 15 residues. For the CDR3, the DNA is TGTGCCACCCGTCTTACAGTTACTTACACAGATACGCAGTATTTT. This gives the protein CATRLTVTYTDTQYF.

V usage is TRBV7-2 and J usage is TRBJ2-5; a possible D gene is TRBD1 (6 bases). The CDR3 has 19 amino acids. Germline values: CDR1 SGHTA, CDR2 FQGNSA. V was pared by 0 bases and J by 0 bases, with 20 bases between. The CDR3 loop is CASSLASPRGTTNQETQYF. In nucleotides, the CDR3 is TGTGCCAGCAGCTTAGCCAGCCCCAGAGGGACAACAAACCAAGAGACCCAGTACTTC.

The rearrangement links TRBV15 to TRBJ1-1; TRBD1 is a possible D gene (5 bases). V lost 7 bases and J lost 10, with 25 bases in between. Germline CDR1 reads LNHNV; CDR2 reads YYDKDF (reference sequence). The CDR3 covers 15 residues. The CDR3 bases are TGTGCCACCAAGGGTTTATCCAGGGAGGGGAGGGTAGCTTTCTTT. Translation gives CATKGLSREGRVAFF. The full variable domain, its missing parts supplied by reference TRBV15 and TRBJ1-1, is DAMVIQNPRYQVTQFGKPVTLSCSQTLNHNVMYWYQQKSSQAPKLLFHYYDKDFNNEADTPDNFQSRRPNTSFCFLDIRSPGLGDTAMYLCATKGLSREGRVAFFGQGTRLTVV.

The rearrangement uses TRBV4-1 and TRBJ2-7, with 7 bases aligning to TRBD2. The CDR3 spans 15 residues. From germline, CDR1 is MGHRA and CDR2 YSYEKL. The ends lost 1 base at V and 3 bases at J; junction bases unmatched: 6. The CDR3: CASSQGSGANYEQYF. Here the CDR3 DNA reads TGCGCCAGCAGCCAAGGCAGCGGGGCAAACTACGAGCAGTACTTC.

The chain is built from TRBV4-3 and TRBJ2-2; TRBD1 aligns across 10 bases. Per germline, CDR1 LGHNA and CDR2 YSLEER. This CDR3 spans 15 amino acids. V shed 4 bases, J shed 4 bases, and the junction held 3 bases outside the gene matches. The CDR3 protein is CASSPDRGGTGELFF. The CDR3 DNA sequence: TGCGCCAGCAGCCCGGACAGGGGGGGCACCGGGGAGCTGTTTTTT.

In this sample, this clone turned up once. The V gene is TRBV7-9, the J gene TRBJ1-6; TRBD1 matches 8 bases. V was pared by 2 bases and J by 6 bases, with 12 bases of the junction left unmatched. Germline V gene lookup returns CDR1 SEHNR and CDR2 FQNEAQ (reference sequence). The CDR3 has 18 residues. The CDR3 bases are TGTGCCAGCAGCTTATGGGACGACAGGGGCCGTCTTAATTCACCCCTCCACTTT. Its protein is CASSLWDDRGRLNSPLHF.

This chain uses TRBV25-1 with TRBJ2-3, with no clear D. Trimming cost V 0 bases and J 2 bases, with 6 bases left between them. CDR1 MGHDK and CDR2 SYGVNS come from the germline V gene. This CDR3 is built from 14 residues. In nucleotides, the CDR3 is TGTGCCAGCAGTGAATATGCGAACACAGATACGCAGTATTTT. It translates to CASSEYANTDTQYF. Variable domain in full (rest from reference TRBV25-1 and TRBJ2-3): EADIYQTPRYLVIGTGKKITLECSQTMGHDKMYWYQQDPGMELHLIHYSYGVNSTEKGDLSSESTVSRIRTEHFPLTLESARPSHTSQYLCASSEYANTDTQYFGPGTRLTVL.

This clone was seen a handful of times. The chain combines TRBV6-5 with TRBJ2-5, with D perhaps TRBD1 (5 bases). V shed 6 bases and J shed 1 base, with 9 bases lying between them. The CDR3 extends over 13 amino acids. Germline lookup yields CDR1 MNHEY and CDR2 SVGAGI. CDR3 sequence: CASRRQSQETQYF. CDR3 sequence (DNA): TGTGCCAGCAGAAGACAGAGCCAAGAGACCCAGTACTTC.

Points on this clone: Other nucleotide sequences from this sample produce the same CDR3. CDR3 in amino acids: CASSLARGYGYTF. CDR3 in DNA: TGTGCCAGCAGCCTCGCTCGAGGATATGGCTACACCTTC. The chain couples TRBV28 to TRBJ1-2; D is unresolved. V shed 6 bases and J shed 5 bases, with 13 bases lying between them. This CDR3 has 13 residues. Germline values: CDR1 MDHEN, CDR2 SYDVKM.

This rearrangement joins TRBV29-1 to TRBJ1-5; TRBD1 aligns across 8 bases. The CDR3 totals 19 residues. The trim removed 1 base at V and 6 bases at J, leaving 20 bases unmatched. Germline CDR1 and CDR2: SQVTM and ANQGSEA. CDR3 residues: CSVEGTSGADRVRGQPQHF. The CDR3 DNA is TGCAGCGTTGAAGGGACAAGCGGGGCGGACAGGGTCCGCGGTCAGCCCCAGCATTTT. The variable domain in full, completed from reference TRBV29-1 and TRBJ1-5, reads SAVISQKPSRDICQRGTSLTIQCQVDSQVTMMFWYRQQPGQSLTLIATANQGSEATYESGFVIDKFPISRPNLTFSTLTVSNMSPEDSSIYLCSVEGTSGADRVRGQPQHFGDGTRLSIL.

This clone appeared a single time. The J gene is TRBJ2-1, the V gene TRBV14, with 9 bases that match TRBD1. This CDR3 spans 13 amino acids. V was clipped by 1 base and J by 10 bases; unmatched bases: 2. CDR1 and CDR2 from the germline V gene are SGHDN and FVKESK. The CDR3 reads CASSQGGTGEQFF. The CDR3 region has the DNA TGTGCCAGCAGCCAAGGAGGGACAGGGGAGCAGTTCTTC.

V and J are TRBV7-9 and TRBJ2-3; 12 bases are a match to TRBD2. The CDR3 sequence is 16 residues long. Unmatched junction bases numbered 8, after V lost 5 bases and J lost 5 bases. Germline CDR1 and CDR2: SEHNR and FQNEAQ (reference sequence). CDR3 DNA sequence: TGTGCCAGCAGCCTCCGACTAGCGGGGGCTTTAGATACGCAGTATTTT. Translated: CASSLRLAGALDTQYF.

The chain joins TRBV4-1 to TRBJ1-5, with 9 positions matching TRBD1. Germline V gene data show CDR1 as MGHRA and CDR2 as YSYEKL. The J segment lost 3 bases and the V segment lost 3 bases, leaving 12 bases of the junction unmatched. The CDR3 is made up of 18 amino acids. Here the CDR3 reads CASSQIRGGTGNNQPQHF. CDR3 sequence (DNA): TGCGCCAGCAGCCAGATCAGAGGAGGGACAGGGAACAATCAGCCCCAGCATTTT.

J is TRBJ1-1 and V is TRBV5-6; no clear D gene. Germline CDR1 and CDR2: SGHDT and YYEEEE. V lost 1 base to trimming and J lost 0 bases, with 13 bases between them. This CDR3 has 16 residues. The CDR3 here is CASSLFGETMNTEAFF. The CDR3 coding sequence is TGTGCCAGCAGCTTGTTCGGGGAAACTATGAACACTGAAGCTTTCTTT. Supplemented by reference TRBV5-6 and TRBJ1-1, the full variable domain reads DAGVTQSPTHLIKTRGQQVTLRCSPKSGHDTVSWYQQALGQGPQFIFQYYEEEERQRGNFPDRFSGHQFPNYSSELNVNALLLGDSALYLCASSLFGETMNTEAFFGQGTRLTVV.

V is TRBV12-5 and J is TRBJ1-2; TRBD1 matches at 9 bases. The J segment lost 11 bases and the V segment lost 2 bases, leaving 6 bases of the junction unmatched. Germline loops: CDR1 LGHNT, CDR2 FRNRAP. The CDR3 totals 13 residues. The CDR3 reads CASGLRTGEVYTF. The CDR3 nucleotides are TGTGCTAGTGGTTTGAGGACAGGGGAGGTTTACACCTTC.